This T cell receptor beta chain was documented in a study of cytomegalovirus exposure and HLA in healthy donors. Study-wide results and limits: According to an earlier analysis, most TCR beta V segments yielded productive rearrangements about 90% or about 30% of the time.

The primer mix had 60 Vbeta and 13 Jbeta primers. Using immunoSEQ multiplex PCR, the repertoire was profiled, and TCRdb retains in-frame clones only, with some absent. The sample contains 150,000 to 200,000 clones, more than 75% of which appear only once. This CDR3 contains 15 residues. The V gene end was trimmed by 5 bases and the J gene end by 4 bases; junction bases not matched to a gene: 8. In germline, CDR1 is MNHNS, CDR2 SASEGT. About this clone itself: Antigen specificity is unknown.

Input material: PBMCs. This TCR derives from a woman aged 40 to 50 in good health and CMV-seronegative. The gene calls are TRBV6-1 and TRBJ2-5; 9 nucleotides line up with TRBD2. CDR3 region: CASSFGTSRGETQYF. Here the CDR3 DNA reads TGTGCCAGCAGTTTCGGGACTAGCCGGGGAGAGACCCAGTACTTC.